Listed below are T cell receptor beta chains from one sample, sequenced in a study of early T cells in non-severe SARS-CoV-2 infection. MiXCR, applied by TCRdb to the 5' RACE reads, yields one record per CDR3 protein. The sample contains roughly 71,000 distinct CDR3 sequences, less than 15% of which appear only once. What was sequenced was whole blood. Source of these receptors: an adult who was a healthcare worker with PCR-confirmed SARS-CoV-2 infection or an uninfected control (not recorded which). Each CDR3 is given with its conserved first and last residue. The D gene is left open where the match is weak. A row's size may be missing; if present it is once, few, many or a size class.

>few|TRBV5-4|NA|TRBJ1-4
CASSRDRWEEKLFF
TGTGCCAGCAGCCGGGACCGTTGGGAAGAAAAACTGTTTTTT
>few|TRBV7-8|NA|TRBJ2-1
CASSLSGTPSPNEQFF
TGTGCCAGCAGCTTATCCGGGACCCCAAGCCCCAATGAGCAGTTCTTC
>many|TRBV12-3/TRBV12-4|NA|TRBJ2-2
CASTSVGAGELFF
TGTGCCAGCACCAGCGTCGGGGCCGGGGAGCTGTTTTTT
>few|TRBV4-2|TRBD2|TRBJ2-3
CASSQGLADTDTQYF
TGTGCCAGCAGCCAAGGACTAGCGGACACAGATACGCAGTATTTT
>few|TRBV6-6|NA|TRBJ2-2
CASNLHSGELFF
TGTGCCAGCAACTTACACTCCGGGGAGCTGTTTTTT
>NA|TRBV29-1|NA|TRBJ2-7
CSGGALYEQYF
TGCAGCGGGGGCGCCCTCTACGAGCAGTACTTC
>few|TRBV19|NA|TRBJ2-1
CASNTGSSYNEQFF
TGTGCCAGTAACACAGGTAGCTCCTACAATGAGCAGTTCTTC
>many|TRBV5-4|TRBD1|TRBJ1-1
CASSSPTGENTEAFF
TGTGCCAGCAGCTCACCGACAGGGGAGAACACTGAAGCTTTCTTT
>NA|TRBV12-3/TRBV12-4|TRBD1|TRBJ2-2
CASSLGTGSTGELFF
TGTGCCAGCAGTTTGGGGACAGGGAGCACCGGGGAGCTGTTTTTT
>many|TRBV5-1|NA|TRBJ2-3
CASSLDSRDATDTQYF
TGCGCCAGCAGCTTGGACAGCAGGGACGCGACAGATACGCAGTATTTT
>few|TRBV4-1|NA|TRBJ2-7
CASSQVALSSYEQYF
TGCGCCAGCAGCCAAGTGGCCCTGAGCTCCTACGAGCAGTACTTC
>many|TRBV6-1|TRBD2|TRBJ2-7
CASSEGPGLAQQYF
TGTGCCAGCAGTGAAGGGCCAGGACTAGCGCAACAGTACTTC
>few|TRBV29-1|NA|TRBJ2-5
CSGVGVYQETQYF
TGCAGCGGGGTAGGAGTGTACCAAGAGACCCAGTACTTC
>NA|TRBV12-2|NA|TRBJ2-2
CASRPTDTNTGELFF
TGTGCAAGTCGCCCAACTGACACGAACACCGGGGAGCTGTTTTTT
>few|TRBV28|TRBD1|TRBJ2-2
CASRGQGDATGELFF
TGTGCCAGCAGAGGACAGGGCGACGCCACCGGGGAGCTGTTTTTT
>many|TRBV3-1|NA|TRBJ2-4
CASSQSGVGAVSPKNIQYF
TGTGCCAGCAGCCAATCCGGGGTCGGGGCAGTCAGTCCCAAAAACATTCAGTACTTC
>few|TRBV21-1|NA|TRBJ1-2
CASSKDSPINTHYGYTF
TGTGCCAGCAGCAAAGATAGTCCTATAAATACCCACTATGGCTACACCTTC
>many|TRBV7-3|NA|TRBJ1-5
CASLQNHSNNQPQHF
TGTGCCAGCTTACAAAATCACAGCAACAATCAGCCCCAGCATTTT
>few|TRBV29-1|NA|TRBJ2-3
CSVVGGGGMIADTQYF
TGCAGCGTCGTCGGGGGTGGCGGGATGATCGCAGATACGCAGTATTTT
>once|TRBV12-3/TRBV12-4|NA|TRBJ2-3
CASSFSAASSTDTQYF
TGTGCCAGCAGTTTTTCGGCAGCTTCTAGCACAGATACGCAGTATTTT
>many|TRBV7-2|TRBD1|TRBJ2-1
CASRSGTGYYNEQFF
TGTGCCAGCAGATCCGGGACAGGGTACTACAATGAGCAGTTCTTC
>few|TRBV10-3|NA|TRBJ2-7
CAISKPTSSYEQYF
TGTGCCATCAGTAAACCGACTAGCTCCTACGAGCAGTACTTC
>many|TRBV15|NA|TRBJ1-2
CATSRGAINYGYTF
TGTGCCACCAGCAGAGGTGCAATTAACTATGGCTACACCTTC
>many|TRBV29-1|TRBD2|TRBJ2-3
CSAGTSGAGDTQYF
TGCAGCGCCGGGACTAGCGGGGCCGGAGATACGCAGTATTTT
>NA|TRBV15|NA|TRBJ2-2
CATSRVARVTGELFF
TGTGCCACCAGCAGAGTGGCCAGGGTGACCGGGGAGCTGTTTTTT
>many|TRBV5-1|TRBD2|TRBJ2-1
CASRPGTSLYEQFF
TGCGCCAGCAGACCCGGGACTAGCCTCTATGAGCAGTTCTTC
>NA|TRBV12-3/TRBV12-4|NA|TRBJ1-2
CASSADRLLGYTF
TGTGCCAGCAGTGCCGACAGGCTGCTCGGCTACACCTTC
>many|TRBV10-3|TRBD2|TRBJ2-5
CAISESASGQETQYF
TGTGCCATCAGTGAGTCGGCTAGCGGTCAAGAGACCCAGTACTTC
>few|TRBV2|NA|TRBJ2-2
CASSYSLGELFF
TGTGCCAGCAGTTACTCCCTCGGGGAGCTGTTTTTT
>NA|TRBV11-2|TRBD1|TRBJ2-7
CASSLGQGAMYEQYF
TGTGCCAGCAGCTTAGGTCAGGGGGCGATGTACGAGCAGTACTTC